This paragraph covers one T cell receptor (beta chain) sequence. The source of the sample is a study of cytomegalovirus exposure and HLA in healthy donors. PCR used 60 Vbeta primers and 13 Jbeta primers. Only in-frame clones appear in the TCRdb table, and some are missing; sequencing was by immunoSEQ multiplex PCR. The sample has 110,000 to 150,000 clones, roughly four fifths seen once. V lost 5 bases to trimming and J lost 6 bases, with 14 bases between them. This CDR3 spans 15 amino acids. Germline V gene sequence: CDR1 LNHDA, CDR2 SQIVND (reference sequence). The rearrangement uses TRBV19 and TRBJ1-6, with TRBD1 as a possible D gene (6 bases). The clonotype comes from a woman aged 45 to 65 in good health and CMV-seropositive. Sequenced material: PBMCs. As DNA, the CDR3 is TGTGCCAGTAGTTGGGGGCAGGGCGTTAATTCACCCCTCCACTTT. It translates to CASSWGQGVNSPLHF.